This T cell receptor beta chain emerged from a study of blood T cell repertoires in COVID-19. The repertoire was sequenced with immunoSEQ multiplex PCR; TCRdb's copy has only in-frame clones and lacks some. The sample has around 140,000 clones; 78% are singletons. The germline V gene has CDR1 WSHSY and CDR2 SAAADI. The CDR3 is 15 residues long. Losses at the gene ends were 7 bases for V and 3 bases for J; bases not matched to a gene: 8. This clone was detected once. What was sequenced was peripheral blood. The chain uses TRBV10-2 and TRBJ1-3, with 8 bases identical to TRBD1. The clonotype was recovered from a woman aged 60-75 years with acute or convalescent COVID-19. The CDR3 DNA reads TGCGCCAGCACAGAGGGACAGGCGATTGGAAACACCATATATTTT. Residues: CASTEGQAIGNTIYF.